These 21 T cell receptor beta chains originate from one sample sequenced in a study of T cell responses to AZD1222 COVID-19 vaccine. Assay used: immunoSEQ multiplex PCR; TCRdb lists only in-frame clones, some missing. The sample carries 130,000 to 150,000 clones, about 91% recorded once. The source material was peripheral blood, sampled on day 0 of AZD1222 vaccination. Source of these receptors: an adult in good health.

This chain links TRBV12-3 or TRBV12-4 with TRBJ1-4; no clear D. With 10 bases removed from V and 3 bases from J, the gap between germline ends came to 3 bases. The CDR3 is 10 amino acids. This CDR3 reads CATPNEKLFF. DNA of the CDR3: TGTGCCACCCCTAATGAAAAACTGTTTTTT.

DNA of the CDR3: TGCAGCGCCTCAACGTACAATGAGCAGTTCTTC. Its translation: CSASTYNEQFF. The chain joins TRBV29-1 to TRBJ2-1; D not resolved. This CDR3 contains 11 residues. Germline-derived CDR1 and CDR2 are SQVTM and ANQGSEA. Trimming shortened V by 7 bases and J by 4 bases, and 8 bases separated the two germline ends.

The chain has TRBV5-6 and TRBJ1-2, with D maybe TRBD1 (5 bases). V was cut by 4 bases and J by 4 bases, with 14 bases left in between. The V gene's germline CDR1 is SGHDT and CDR2 YYEEEE. This CDR3 is built from 14 residues. CDR3 protein: CASSPGGGGYGYTF. The CDR3 coding sequence is TGTGCCAGCAGCCCCGGGGGGGGTGGCTATGGCTACACCTTC.

The chain joins TRBV15 to TRBJ1-2, with unresolved D. Trimming removed 0 bases at V and 4 bases at J, with 3 bases between. The CDR3 has 12 amino acids. Germline lookup yields CDR1 LNHNV and CDR2 YYDKDF (reference sequence). The CDR3 spells CATSRDSYGYTF. DNA for the CDR3: TGTGCCACCAGCAGAGACAGCTATGGCTACACCTTC.

This rearrangement joins TRBV19 to TRBJ1-2; a weak D match, TRBD1 (5 bases). V lost 5 bases to trimming and J lost 8 bases, with 18 bases between them. Germline V lookup: CDR1 LNHDA, CDR2 SQIVND (reference sequence). The CDR3 spans 14 residues. As DNA, the CDR3 is TGTGCCAGTAGTTCCCTCCAGGGTTTGGGCGGCTACACCTTC. Translation: CASSSLQGLGGYTF.

This chain links TRBV4-3 with TRBJ1-2; D unresolved. The CDR3 contains 16 residues. The germline CDR1 and CDR2 sequences are LGHNA and YSLEER. The V gene lost 0 bases and the J gene lost 4 bases, with 15 bases spanning the gap. The CDR3 sequence is CASSQDPPGGVYGYTF. In nucleotides, the CDR3 is TGCGCCAGCAGCCAAGACCCCCCCGGCGGTGTCTATGGCTACACCTTC.

This rearrangement joins TRBV28 to TRBJ1-2; no clear D gene. Germline assignment: CDR1 MDHEN and CDR2 SYDVKM. The CDR3 totals 13 residues. Trimming removed 6 bases from V and 2 bases from J, with 10 bases in between. CDR3: CASSPSWNYGYTF. Here the CDR3 DNA reads TGTGCCAGCAGCCCCTCCTGGAACTATGGCTACACCTTC.

The chain carries TRBV5-1 and TRBJ2-3; TRBD2 aligns across 13 bases. Germline CDR1 SGHRS, CDR2 YFSETQ. Unmatched junction bases numbered 6, after V lost 0 bases and J lost 2 bases. CDR3 length: 18 amino acids. The CDR3 region is CASSLGLAGGGTTDTQYF. CDR3 nucleotides: TGCGCCAGCAGCTTGGGACTAGCGGGGGGCGGGACCACAGATACGCAGTATTTT.

The chain is built from TRBV6-5 and TRBJ1-1; D is undetermined. Germline loops: CDR1 MNHEY, CDR2 SVGAGI. V was cut by 5 bases and J by 6 bases, with 13 bases left in between. CDR3 length equals 13 residues. The DNA for the CDR3 is TGTGCCAGCAGTAACCCGGAGGGCCCTGAAGCTTTCTTT. Protein sequence: CASSNPEGPEAFF.

This chain links TRBV9 with TRBJ2-3; 8 bases agree with TRBD2. The ends lost 7 bases at V and 2 bases at J; junction bases unmatched: 9. CDR1 is SGDLS and CDR2 is YYNGEE in the germline V gene. The CDR3 extends over 15 amino acids. As DNA, the CDR3 is TGTGCCAGCTGCCCGACGGGGGGGTACACAGATACGCAGTATTTT. Translation: CASCPTGGYTDTQYF.

The CDR3 loop reads CASSTRDRDDEQYF. The CDR3 bases are TGTGCCAGCAGTACCCGGGACAGGGACGACGAGCAGTACTTC. The chain is built from TRBV2 and TRBJ2-7; 9 bases fit TRBD1. Trimming cost V 5 bases and J 5 bases; bases outside gene matches: 7. The germline gives CDR1 SNHLY, CDR2 FYNNEI. There are 14 residues in the CDR3.

The chain has TRBV29-1 and TRBJ2-3; D gene ambiguous. CDR3 length equals 14 residues. The V gene lost 0 bases and the J gene lost 4 bases, with 11 bases spanning the gap. The V gene's germline CDR1 is SQVTM and CDR2 ANQGSEA. CDR3 in DNA: TGCAGCGTTGAAGAACTGGCAGTTGCAGATACGCAGTATTTT. Translating it yields CSVEELAVADTQYF.

This chain connects TRBV6-5 to TRBJ2-7; the D gene is possibly TRBD2 (6 bases). The germline V gene has CDR1 MNHEY and CDR2 SVGAGI. V lost 6 bases, J lost 3 bases, and 18 bases lay in between. The CDR3 sequence is 15 residues long. The CDR3 loop is CASSLLGGVLYEQYF. The CDR3 DNA reads TGTGCCAGCAGCTTGCTAGGCGGGGTACTCTACGAGCAGTACTTC.

This chain links TRBV4-2 with TRBJ1-4; D gene unclear. This CDR3 is built from 18 residues. Germline V gene lookup returns CDR1 LGHNA and CDR2 YNFKEQ. V was clipped by 1 base and J by 1 base, with 16 bases between them. CDR3 sequence (DNA): TGTGCCAGCAGCCAAGTTTGGGCCACAACGGGAACTAATGAAAAACTGTTTTTT. It encodes CASSQVWATTGTNEKLFF.

The chain couples TRBV30 to TRBJ1-2, with 7 bases matching TRBD1. The CDR3 spans 17 residues. The J segment lost 2 bases and the V segment lost 1 base, leaving 13 bases of the junction unmatched. The germline CDR1 and CDR2 sequences are GTSNPN and SVGIG (reference sequence). The CDR3 DNA reads as TGTGCCTGGAGTGGCCAGGGGGGCATGGGCAGGAACTATGGCTACACCTTC. Protein: CAWSGQGGMGRNYGYTF.

This clone was counted a single time. V is TRBV19 and J is TRBJ1-1; tentatively, D is TRBD1 (6 bases). Germline CDR1 is LNHDA and CDR2 is SQIVND (reference sequence). Trimming removed 6 bases from V and 5 bases from J, with 19 bases in between. This CDR3 spans 15 amino acids. As DNA, the CDR3 is TGTGCCAGTAGAACTCAGGGGCGCATCGCGACTGAAGCTTTCTTT. This encodes CASRTQGRIATEAFF.

The chain employs TRBV4-2 and TRBJ2-1; 13 bases align to TRBD2. The CDR3 spans 19 residues. The germline V gene encodes CDR1 LGHNA and CDR2 YNFKEQ. With V trimmed by 2 bases and J by 0 bases, 7 bases remained unmatched. CDR3 sequence reads: CASSQWTSGGPSSYNEQFF. The CDR3 nucleotides are TGTGCCAGCAGCCAATGGACTAGCGGGGGCCCGAGCTCCTACAATGAGCAGTTCTTC.

The V gene is TRBV9, the J gene TRBJ1-6; 10 positions agree with TRBD1. Germline loops: CDR1 SGDLS, CDR2 YYNGEE. The CDR3 loop spans 15 amino acids. J gave up 5 bases and V 4 bases, and 3 bases lay outside the gene matches. The CDR3 sequence is CASSYGTGDNSPLHF. The CDR3 DNA reads TGTGCCAGCAGCTACGGGACAGGGGATAATTCACCCCTCCACTTT.

J is TRBJ2-4 and V is TRBV5-4, with D maybe TRBD1 (5 bases). The V gene's germline CDR1 is SGHNT and CDR2 YYREEE (reference sequence). CDR3 length equals 15 residues. The V end lost 0 bases, the J end lost 6 bases, and 13 bases lay between the germline ends. CDR3 sequence (DNA): TGTGCCAGCAGCTTGGGGCGACAGTTAGGAAACATTCAGTACTTC. Translating gives CASSLGRQLGNIQYF.

The rearrangement joins TRBV4-2 to TRBJ1-5; 10 positions match TRBD1. This CDR3 comprises 19 residues. Germline CDR1 LGHNA, CDR2 YNFKEQ. Trimming removed 4 bases from V and 2 bases from J; junction bases left unmatched: 14. The DNA for the CDR3 is TGTGCCAGCAGCCCCTCCTGGGGACAGGGGAGGTCGGGCAATCAGCCCCAGCATTTT. This codes for CASSPSWGQGRSGNQPQHF.

The CDR3 DNA reads TGTGCCAGCAGCCAAGACAGGGGTTACTACGAGCAGTACTTC. As protein: CASSQDRGYYEQYF. The chain employs TRBV7-8 and TRBJ2-7, with 8 bases lining up with TRBD1. Germline V gene lookup returns CDR1 SGHVS and CDR2 FQNEAQ. Unmatched junction bases numbered 6, after V lost 5 bases and J lost 3 bases. There are 14 residues in the CDR3. Full variable domain (missing parts from reference TRBV7-8 and TRBJ2-7): GAGVSQSPRYKVAKRGQDVALRCDPISGHVSLFWYQQALGQGPEFLTYFQNEAQLDKSGLPSDRFFAERPEGSVSTLKIQRTQQEDSAVYLCASSQDRGYYEQYFGPGTRLTVT.